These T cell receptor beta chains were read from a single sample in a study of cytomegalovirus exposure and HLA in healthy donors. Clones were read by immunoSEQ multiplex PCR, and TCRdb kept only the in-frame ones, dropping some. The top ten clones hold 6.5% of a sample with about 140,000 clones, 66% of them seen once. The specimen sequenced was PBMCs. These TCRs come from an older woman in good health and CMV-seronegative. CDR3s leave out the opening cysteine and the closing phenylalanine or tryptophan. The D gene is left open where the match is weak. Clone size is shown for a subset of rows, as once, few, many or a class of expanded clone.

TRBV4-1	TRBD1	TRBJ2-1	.	ASSDRGSLNEQF
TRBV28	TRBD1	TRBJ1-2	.	ASSQGDRIYGYT
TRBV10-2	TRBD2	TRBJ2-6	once	ASSEVGLAVNSGANVLT
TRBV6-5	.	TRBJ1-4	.	ASRGAGEKLF
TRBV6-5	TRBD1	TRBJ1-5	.	ASSQTGGGQPQH
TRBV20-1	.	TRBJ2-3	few	SVRVGDTQY
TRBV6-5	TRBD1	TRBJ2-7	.	ASSYGTGVDEQY
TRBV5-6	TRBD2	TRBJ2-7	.	ASSWVTQTSGFSYEQY
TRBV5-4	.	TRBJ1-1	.	ASSRGGNTEAF
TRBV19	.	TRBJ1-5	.	ASSIFGRASNQPQH
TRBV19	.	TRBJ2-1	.	ASRDRGRRGNEQF
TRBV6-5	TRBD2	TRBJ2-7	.	ASSSLAGPYEQY
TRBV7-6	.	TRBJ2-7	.	ASSDDIYEQY
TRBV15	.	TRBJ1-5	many	ATSREIRTVLIRQPQH
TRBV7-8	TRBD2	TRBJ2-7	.	ASSLEAGLAGGPIYEQY
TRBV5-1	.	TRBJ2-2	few	ASSLAPGQLGGELF
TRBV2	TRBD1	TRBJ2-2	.	ASSRTGPNTGELF
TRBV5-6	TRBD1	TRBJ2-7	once	ASSLGTGTGSMLPYEQY
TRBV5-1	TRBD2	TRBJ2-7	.	ASSLAGGIYEQY
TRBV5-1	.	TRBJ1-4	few	ATRPGANYEKLF
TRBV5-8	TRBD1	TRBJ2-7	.	ASSLASGQGTNEQY
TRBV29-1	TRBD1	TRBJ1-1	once	SVVLGAGGTEAF
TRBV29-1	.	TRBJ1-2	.	SVGGSYGYT
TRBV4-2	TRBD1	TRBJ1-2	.	ASSHLGQGSGYT
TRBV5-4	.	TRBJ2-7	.	ASSFNSGSSYEQY
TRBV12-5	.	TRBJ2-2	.	ASGPGRGTGELF
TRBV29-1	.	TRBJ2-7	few	SVRQLPTSSYEQY
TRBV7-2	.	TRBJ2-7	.	ASSLSTGSRAYEQY
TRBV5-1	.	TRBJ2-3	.	ASRVQASTDTQY
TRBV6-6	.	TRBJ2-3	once	ASKGTLTDTQY
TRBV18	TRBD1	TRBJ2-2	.	ASSPGQGRNTGELF
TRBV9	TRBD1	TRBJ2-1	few	ASSAGTGQGSSYNEQF
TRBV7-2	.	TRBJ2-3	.	ASTTWGRGTDTQY
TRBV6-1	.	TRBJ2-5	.	ASSEGAGQETQY
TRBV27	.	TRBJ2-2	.	ASSFFGGELF
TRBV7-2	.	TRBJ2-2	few	ASSTVRGLTGELF
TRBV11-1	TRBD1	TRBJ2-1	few	ASSPTGNHNEQF
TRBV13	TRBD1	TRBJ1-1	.	ASSRRQGYTEAF
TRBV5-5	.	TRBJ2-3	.	ASSLAWGYTDTQY
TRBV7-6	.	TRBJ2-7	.	ASSLSGLPYEQY
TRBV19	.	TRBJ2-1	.	ASSIDLGGNEQF
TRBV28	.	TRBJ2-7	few	ASSFLQGTDEQY
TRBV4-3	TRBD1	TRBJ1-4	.	ASSQGGQGGNEKLF
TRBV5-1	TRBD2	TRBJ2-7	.	ASSLGGTKDEQY
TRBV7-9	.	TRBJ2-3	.	ASSLSTDTQY
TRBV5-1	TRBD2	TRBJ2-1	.	ASSRLASNEQF
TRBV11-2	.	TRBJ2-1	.	ASSLAADGNEQF
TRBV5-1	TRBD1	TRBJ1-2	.	ASSSGQGADGYT
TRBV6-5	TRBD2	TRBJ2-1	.	ASSYLTSGGYNEQF